Presented here are 13 T cell receptor beta chains from one specimen sequenced in a study of Ad26.COV2.S vaccination and SARS-CoV-2 variants. The table came from immunoSEQ multiplex PCR; TCRdb's copy has only in-frame clones and leaves some out. The repertoire holds 400,000 to 500,000 clones, with 88% as singletons. The treatment here: some 20 received Ad26.COV2.S at low or high dose, single or two shots; several received placebo; per-sample allocation not given. Vaccine and placebo recipients were sampled on day 63 after the first injection. This sample comprised peripheral blood, obtained in a trial of Ad26.COV2.S vaccine versus placebo. All receptors derive from a person between 18 and 65 years old who received the Ad26.COV2.S COVID-19 vaccine or a placebo.

The chain joins TRBV4-2 to TRBJ2-3, with D hard to call. V lost 4 bases and J lost 0, with 11 bases in between. This CDR3 has 15 amino acids. CDR1 and CDR2 from the germline V gene are LGHNA and YNFKEQ. CDR3 amino acids: CASSRYTTSTDTQYF. CDR3 sequence (DNA): TGTGCCAGCAGCCGGTATACGACTAGCACAGATACGCAGTATTTT.

V is TRBV3-1 (or the pseudogene TRBV3-2) and J is TRBJ2-3, with D hard to call. V was trimmed by 4 bases and J by 6 bases, leaving 8 bases between them. Per germline, CDR1 LGHDT and CDR2 YNNKEL (reference sequence). CDR3 length: 12 amino acids. Written as DNA, the CDR3 is TGTGCCAGCAGCCTAATTAGCGATACGCAGTATTTT. Translated, it gives CASSLISDTQYF.

This chain connects TRBV29-1 to TRBJ2-2; 11 bases line up with TRBD2. V was clipped by 0 bases and J by 7 bases; unmatched bases: 7. The CDR3 runs to 16 residues. Germline V CDR1 and CDR2: SQVTM, ANQGSEA. CDR3 amino acids: CSVEEVAGGPDGELFF. CDR3 nucleotide sequence: TGCAGCGTTGAAGAGGTAGCGGGGGGGCCGGACGGGGAGCTGTTTTTT.

The chain carries TRBV7-3 and TRBJ2-1; no clear D. The germline CDR1 and CDR2 sequences are SGHTA and FQGTGA. The CDR3 contains 14 residues. Trimming removed 0 bases at V and 10 bases at J, with 13 bases between. CDR3 in DNA: TGTGCCAGCAGCTTAACAGTGCAAAGTTCGGAGCAGTTCTTC. This codes for CASSLTVQSSEQFF.

The genes are TRBV19 and TRBJ1-5; maybe TRBD1 (5 bases). CDR3 size: 16 residues. Per germline, CDR1 LNHDA and CDR2 SQIVND (reference sequence). The ends were cut back, 7 bases at V and 3 bases at J, with 19 bases in the middle. The CDR3 sequence: CASTSRRGDTNQPQHF. For the CDR3, the DNA is TGTGCCAGTACTTCCCGGAGGGGAGATACCAATCAGCCCCAGCATTTT.

The chain links TRBV7-3 to TRBJ2-1; weak D call: TRBD2 (7 bases). V was shortened by 1 base and J by 4 bases, with 14 bases between the two germline ends. CDR3 size: 16 residues. Germline V gene sequence: CDR1 SGHTA, CDR2 FQGTGA. CDR3 DNA sequence: TGTGCCAGCAGCTTAATTCCCGCGGGGGCGTACAATGAGCAGTTCTTC. This encodes CASSLIPAGAYNEQFF. The variable domain in full, completed from reference TRBV7-3 and TRBJ2-1, reads GAGVSQTPSNKVTEKGKYVELRCDPISGHTALYWYRQSLGQGPEFLIYFQGTGAADDSGLPNDRFFAVRPEGSVSTLKIQRTERGDSAVYLCASSLIPAGAYNEQFFGPGTRLTVL.

This sequence joins TRBV7-9 and TRBJ2-1, with TRBD1 identical over 8 bases. This CDR3 region has 13 residues. Germline lookup yields CDR1 SEHNR and CDR2 FQNEAQ (reference sequence). V lost 3 bases, J lost 9 bases, and 4 bases stayed unmatched. In DNA, the CDR3 is TGTGCCAGCAGCTTTCCAGGGGGCCGTGAGCAGTTCTTC. Encoded protein: CASSFPGGREQFF. The full variable domain, in which reference TRBV7-9 and TRBJ2-1 provide the parts outside the CDR3, is DTGVSQNPRHKITKRGQNVTFRCDPISEHNRLYWYRQTLGQGPEFLTYFQNEAQLEKSRLLSDRFSAERPKGSFSTLEIQRTEQGDSAMYLCASSFPGGREQFFGPGTRLTVL.

V gene TRBV11-2 combines with J gene TRBJ1-1; maybe TRBD1 (6 bases). In germline, CDR1 is SGHAT, CDR2 FQNNGV. The V and J ends lost 5 bases and 10 bases respectively, with 17 bases between them. The CDR3 spans 13 residues. The chain's CDR3 is CASSPGTNPVAFF. For the CDR3, the DNA is TGTGCCAGCAGCCCCGGGACAAACCCGGTAGCTTTCTTT.

This CDR3 is CASRESTGSGETQYF. In nucleotides, the CDR3 is TGTGCCAGCCGTGAGAGCACAGGGTCCGGAGAGACCCAGTACTTC. The rearrangement links TRBV27 to TRBJ2-5, with D possibly being TRBD1 (6 bases). The V gene's germline CDR1 is MNHEY and CDR2 SMNVEV (reference sequence). With 8 bases removed from V and 4 bases from J, the gap between germline ends came to 20 bases. The CDR3 is 15 amino acids.

V is TRBV6-2 or TRBV6-3 and J is TRBJ2-7; D remains ambiguous. Germline loops: CDR1 MNHEY, CDR2 SVGEGT. The germline V and J ends were trimmed by 5 bases and 7 bases, with 18 bases remaining between them. CDR3 length: 14 amino acids. The CDR3 reads CASSHQDPSEEQYF. The CDR3 DNA follows: TGTGCCAGCAGTCACCAGGACCCCTCCGAAGAGCAGTACTTC.

The CDR3 sequence is CASSLTVAGNTIYF. In nucleotides, the CDR3 is TGTGCCAGCAGCCTGACAGTAGCGGGAAACACCATATATTTT. The V gene is TRBV9, the J gene TRBJ1-3, with D possibly matching TRBD1 (5 bases). V was pared by 4 bases and J by 4 bases, with 12 bases between. Germline V gene data show CDR1 as SGDLS and CDR2 as YYNGEE. The CDR3 sequence is 14 residues long.

J is TRBJ2-7 and V is TRBV4-1, with TRBD2 identical over 10 bases. V was pared by 0 bases and J by 2 bases, with 4 bases of the junction left unmatched. The length of the CDR3 is 16 residues. The V gene's germline CDR1 is MGHRA and CDR2 YSYEKL. CDR3 nucleotide sequence: TGCGCCAGCAGCCAAGAACCTAGCGGGGGTGCCTACGAGCAGTACTTC. Protein: CASSQEPSGGAYEQYF.

With regard to this clone: The junction and the germline gene differ at one end; a read error may be behind it. The chain combines TRBV7-2 with TRBJ2-5; tentative D call: TRBD2 (6 bases). CDR3 length: 17 residues. Germline V gene data show CDR1 as SGHTA and CDR2 as FQGNSA. CDR3 coding DNA: TGTGCCAGCAACTTACATAGCGGATCTGCTCGGTTTGAGACCCAGTACTTC. Protein product: CASNLHSGSARFETQYF.